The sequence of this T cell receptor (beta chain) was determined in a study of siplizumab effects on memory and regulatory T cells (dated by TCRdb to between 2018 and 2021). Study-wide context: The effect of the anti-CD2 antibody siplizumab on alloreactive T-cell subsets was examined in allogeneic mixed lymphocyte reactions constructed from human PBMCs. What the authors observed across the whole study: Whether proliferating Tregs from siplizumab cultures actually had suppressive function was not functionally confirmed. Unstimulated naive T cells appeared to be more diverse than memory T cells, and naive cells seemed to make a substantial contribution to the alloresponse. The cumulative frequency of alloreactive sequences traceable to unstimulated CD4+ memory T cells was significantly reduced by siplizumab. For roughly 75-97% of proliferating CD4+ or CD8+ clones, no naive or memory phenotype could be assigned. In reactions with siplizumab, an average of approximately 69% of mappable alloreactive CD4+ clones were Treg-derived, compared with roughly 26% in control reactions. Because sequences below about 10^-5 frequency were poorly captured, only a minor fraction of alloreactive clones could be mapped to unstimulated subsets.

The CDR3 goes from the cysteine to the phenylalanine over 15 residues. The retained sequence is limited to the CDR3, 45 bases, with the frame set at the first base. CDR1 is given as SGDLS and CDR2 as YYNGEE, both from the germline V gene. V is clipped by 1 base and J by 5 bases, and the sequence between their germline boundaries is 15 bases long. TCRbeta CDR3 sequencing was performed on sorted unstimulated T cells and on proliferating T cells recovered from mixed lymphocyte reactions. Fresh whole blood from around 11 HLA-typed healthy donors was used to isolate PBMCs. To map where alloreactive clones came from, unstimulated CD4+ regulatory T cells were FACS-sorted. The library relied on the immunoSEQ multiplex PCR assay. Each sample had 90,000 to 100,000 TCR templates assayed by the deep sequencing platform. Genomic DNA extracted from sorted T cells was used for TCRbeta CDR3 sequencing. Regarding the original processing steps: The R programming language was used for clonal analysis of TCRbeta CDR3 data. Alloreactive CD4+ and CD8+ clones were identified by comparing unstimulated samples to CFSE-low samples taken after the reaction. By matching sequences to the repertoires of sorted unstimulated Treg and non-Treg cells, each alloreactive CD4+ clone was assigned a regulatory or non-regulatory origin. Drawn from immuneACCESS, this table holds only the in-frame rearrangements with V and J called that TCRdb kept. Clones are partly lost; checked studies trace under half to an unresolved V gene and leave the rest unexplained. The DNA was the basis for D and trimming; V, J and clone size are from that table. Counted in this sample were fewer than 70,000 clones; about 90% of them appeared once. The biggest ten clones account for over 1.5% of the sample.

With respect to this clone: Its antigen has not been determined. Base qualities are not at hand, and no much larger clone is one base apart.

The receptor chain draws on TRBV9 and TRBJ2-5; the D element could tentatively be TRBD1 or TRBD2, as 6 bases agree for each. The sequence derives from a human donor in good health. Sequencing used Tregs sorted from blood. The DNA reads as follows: TGTGCCAGCAGCGTATCGGGGGCGCGAGGGGAGACCCAGTACTTC. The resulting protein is CASSVSGARGETQYF.